A single T cell receptor (beta chain) is shown here with its context. The junction departs from the called germline gene at one end, perhaps through a read error. Germline V lookup: CDR1 MDHEN, CDR2 SYDVKM. The CDR3 consists of 14 residues. This sample was included in a study of blood T cell repertoires in COVID-19. Overall study: Samples taken during acute and convalescent COVID-19 were collected in the United States, Italy and Spain. Nucleic acid was either cDNA or gDNA, and it came from T cells, B-cell-depleted T cells, or PBMCs.

Authors' data handling: Amplifying reference gene primers gave estimates of nucleated cell counts. The data were produced by immunoSEQ multiplex PCR, yet TCRdb's version contains in-frame clones alone and is incomplete. D and trimming were read from the DNA, whereas the V and J calls and clone size are those reported in that table. In the table there are about 110,000 clones, about 90% of which are singletons. Input material: peripheral blood. The sequence came from a woman in her forties or fifties with acute or convalescent COVID-19. The chain uses TRBV28 and TRBJ1-1; 8 bases line up with TRBD1. DNA for the CDR3: TGTGCCAGCAGAAAGGGACAGGTGAACATTGAAGCTTTCTTT. It translates to CASRKGQVNIEAFF.